This passage covers 15 T cell receptor beta chains from one sample sequenced in a study of T cell changes during pregnancy in multiple sclerosis. Clones were sequenced by immunoSEQ multiplex PCR, and TCRdb holds only the in-frame ones, with some missing. The table records roughly 40,000 clones, roughly 94% of them present only once. Sample: peripheral blood, taken in the third trimester of pregnancy. These receptor sequences come from a female donor with multiple sclerosis, enrolled in a pregnancy study.

The chain links TRBV6-1 to TRBJ2-7, with D possibly TRBD2 on 5 matching bases. V lost 4 bases and J 5 bases, leaving 15 bases between the germline ends. Germline CDR1 reads MNHNS; CDR2 reads SASEGT. The CDR3 loop spans 14 amino acids. For the CDR3, the DNA is TGTGCCAGCAGTGTGGGAGACCCGTGGGACGAGCAGTACTTC. This codes for CASSVGDPWDEQYF.

The chain recombines TRBV25-1 with TRBJ2-7; D gene unclear. Germline CDR1 and CDR2: MGHDK and SYGVNS. This CDR3 contains 13 residues. Trimming shortened V by 3 bases and J by 4 bases, and 10 bases separated the two germline ends. Written as DNA, the CDR3 is TGTGCCAGCAGTGATCCCCCCCATTACGAGCAGTACTTC. It translates to CASSDPPHYEQYF.

V usage is TRBV28 and J usage is TRBJ1-2, with D tentatively TRBD1 (5 bases). V lost 3 bases to trimming and J lost 2 bases, with 10 bases between them. The length of the CDR3 is 14 residues. Germline CDR1 MDHEN, CDR2 SYDVKM. The CDR3 DNA reads TGTGCCAGCAGTTTCGGGGCGGGGAACTATGGCTACACCTTC. It encodes CASSFGAGNYGYTF.

V and J are TRBV28 and TRBJ2-2, with TRBD1 matching 7 bases. The length of the CDR3 is 14 residues. The junction had 3 bases not matched to a gene; V was cut back by 2 bases and J by 6 bases. Germline CDR1 MDHEN, CDR2 SYDVKM. In DNA form, the CDR3 reads TGTGCCAGCAGTTTAACAGGGGAGTCCGGGGAGCTGTTTTTT. Its translation is CASSLTGESGELFF.

This sequence joins TRBV27 and TRBJ1-4; the match to TRBD1 covers 9 bases. Germline V gives CDR1 MNHEY, CDR2 SMNVEV (reference sequence). There are 15 residues in the CDR3. V was pared by 3 bases and J by 8 bases, with 7 bases of the junction left unmatched. CDR3 nucleotides: TGTGCCAGCAGTTTCCGACAGGGGGTATTAGAAAAACTGTTTTTT. Translated, it gives CASSFRQGVLEKLFF.

The genes are TRBV29-1 and TRBJ2-5, with 13 bases matching TRBD2. This CDR3 is built from 14 residues. CDR1 and CDR2 from the germline V gene are SQVTM and ANQGSEA. The V and J ends lost 7 bases and 5 bases, in that order; junction bases with no gene match: 7. The CDR3 DNA reads TGCAGCGCCCACCCGACTAGCGGGGGGGAGACCCAGTACTTC. Its translation: CSAHPTSGGETQYF. The variable domain in full, with the rest retrieved from reference TRBV29-1 and TRBJ2-5, is SAVISQKPSRDICQRGTSLTIQCQVDSQVTMMFWYRQQPGQSLTLIATANQGSEATYESGFVIDKFPISRPNLTFSTLTVSNMSPEDSSIYLCSAHPTSGGETQYFGPGTRLLVL.

This chain joins TRBV9 and TRBJ2-1, with 9 bases fitting TRBD2. The length of the CDR3 is 17 residues. V gave up 0 bases and J gave up 7 bases; unmatched junction bases: 11. Per germline, CDR1 SGDLS and CDR2 YYNGEE. The CDR3 DNA sequence: TGTGCCAGCAGCGTAGGGTCACCGCGGGGGGGCCGTAATGAGCAGTTCTTC. Protein product: CASSVGSPRGGRNEQFF. The full variable domain, in which reference TRBV9 and TRBJ2-1 provide the parts outside the CDR3, is DSGVTQTPKHLITATGQRVTLRCSPRSGDLSVYWYQQSLDQGLQFLIQYYNGEERAKGNILERFSAQQFPDLHSELNLSSLELGDSALYFCASSVGSPRGGRNEQFFGPGTRLTVL.

V is TRBV28 and J is TRBJ1-2; the D gene is possibly TRBD1 (5 bases). This CDR3 region has 14 residues. Germline CDR1 and CDR2: MDHEN and SYDVKM. Trimming shortened V by 7 bases and J by 4 bases, and 16 bases separated the two germline ends. The CDR3 nucleotides read TGTGCCAGCATATCGTGGGGCAGTACCTATGGCTACACCTTC. It codes for CASISWGSTYGYTF.

The V call is TRBV11-3, the J call TRBJ1-2, with 8 bases identical to TRBD1. Trimming at V came to 5 bases and at J to 2 bases, leaving 10 bases not matched to a gene. CDR3 length: 16 amino acids. Germline lookup yields CDR1 SGHNT and CDR2 YENEEA. CDR3: CASSPGQGKGNYGYTF. CDR3 DNA sequence: TGTGCCAGCAGCCCAGGACAGGGAAAGGGAAACTATGGCTACACCTTC.

V is TRBV19 and J is TRBJ1-2, with unresolved D. V was trimmed by 6 bases and J by 1 base, leaving 9 bases between them. The CDR3 is 13 residues long. Germline lookup yields CDR1 LNHDA and CDR2 SQIVND (reference sequence). CDR3: CASSPGLNYGYTF. The CDR3 DNA reads TGTGCCAGTAGCCCGGGTCTTAACTATGGCTACACCTTC.

The chain is built from TRBV5-6 and TRBJ1-5; D gene unclear. V was trimmed by 0 bases and J by 5 bases, leaving 6 bases between them. This CDR3 is 13 amino acids long. Germline CDR1 SGHDT, CDR2 YYEEEE. The CDR3 DNA sequence: TGTGCCAGCAGCTTGGTGGGCCATCAGCCCCAGCATTTT. Translated, it gives CASSLVGHQPQHF.

The chain is built from TRBV5-6 and TRBJ2-1; a possible D gene is TRBD2 (5 bases). CDR1 is SGHDT, CDR2 YYEEEE, per germline. With 4 bases removed from V and 5 bases from J, the gap between germline ends came to 22 bases. The CDR3 length is 17 residues. CDR3 DNA sequence: TGTGCCAGCAGCCCGAGAAGGCGGAGGCTTAACCACAATGAGCAGTTCTTC. This encodes CASSPRRRRLNHNEQFF. Combining the CDR3 with reference TRBV5-6 and TRBJ2-1 gives the whole variable domain DAGVTQSPTHLIKTRGQQVTLRCSPKSGHDTVSWYQQALGQGPQFIFQYYEEEERQRGNFPDRFSGHQFPNYSSELNVNALLLGDSALYLCASSPRRRRLNHNEQFFGPGTRLTVL.

This rearrangement joins TRBV5-5 to TRBJ2-2, with 7 bases aligning to TRBD1. V lost 1 base, J lost 3 bases, and 3 bases stayed unmatched. In germline, CDR1 is SGHKS, CDR2 YYEKEE (reference sequence). The CDR3 spans 15 residues. Written as DNA, the CDR3 is TGTGCCAGCAGCTTGACAGGGGCGGACACCGGGGAGCTGTTTTTT. Amino acid sequence: CASSLTGADTGELFF.

The chain uses TRBV7-6 and TRBJ2-3; TRBD2 matches at 13 bases. The CDR3 is 19 residues long. CDR1 and CDR2 from the germline V gene are SGHVS and FNYEAQ. The junction had 14 bases not matched to a gene; V was cut back by 1 base and J by 7 bases. CDR3 amino acids: CASSLGIRTSGSFGNTQYF. The CDR3 nucleotides are TGTGCCAGCAGCTTAGGCATAAGGACTAGCGGGAGCTTCGGGAATACGCAGTATTTT.

In DNA, the CDR3 is TGTGCCAGCAGCACCTCATTAGTTGGGCCCACCTTCTATTACGAGCAGTACTTC. Translating it yields CASSTSLVGPTFYYEQYF. The rearrangement links TRBV5-6 to TRBJ2-7; D is unresolved. This CDR3 is 18 amino acids long. CDR1 and CDR2 (germline): SGHDT, YYEEEE. Trimming removed 4 bases at V and 4 bases at J, with 27 bases between.